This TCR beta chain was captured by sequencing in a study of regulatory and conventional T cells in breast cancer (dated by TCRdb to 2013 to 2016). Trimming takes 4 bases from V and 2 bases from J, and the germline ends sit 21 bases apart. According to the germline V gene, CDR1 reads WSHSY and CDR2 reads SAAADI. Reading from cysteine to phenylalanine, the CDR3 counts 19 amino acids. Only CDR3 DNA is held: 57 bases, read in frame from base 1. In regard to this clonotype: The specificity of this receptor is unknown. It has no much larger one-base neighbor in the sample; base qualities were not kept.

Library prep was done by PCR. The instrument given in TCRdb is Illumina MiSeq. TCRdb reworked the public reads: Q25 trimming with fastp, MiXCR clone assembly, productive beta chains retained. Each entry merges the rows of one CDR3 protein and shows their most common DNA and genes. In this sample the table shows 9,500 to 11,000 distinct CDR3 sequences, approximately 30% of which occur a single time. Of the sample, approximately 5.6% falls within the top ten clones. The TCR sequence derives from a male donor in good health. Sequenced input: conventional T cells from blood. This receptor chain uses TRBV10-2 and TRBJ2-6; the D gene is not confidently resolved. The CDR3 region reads CASSARSSATRPGANVLTF. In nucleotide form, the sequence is TGCGCCAGCAGTGCCCGTAGTTCGGCGACTCGCCCTGGGGCCAACGTCCTGACTTTC.